This T cell receptor (beta chain) is from a study of cytomegalovirus exposure and HLA in healthy donors. Study summary: The study's early data release held some 85 million unique TCRs from HLA-typed donors.

This cohort consisted of healthy bone marrow donors. PCR involved 60 Vbeta and 13 Jbeta primers. Method: immunoSEQ multiplex PCR; TCRdb's copy keeps in-frame clones and lacks some. The data show some 140,000 clones, roughly 80% seen once. Comments on this clone: Its specificity is unknown.

Findings and caveats of the study: Most TCR sequences proved rare, with some public TCRs found in many donors.

Germline V lookup: CDR1 SGHRS, CDR2 YFSETQ. The CDR3 has 13 amino acids. With 5 bases clipped from V and 5 bases from J, the junction kept 3 bases outside the gene matches. The sequence came from a woman aged 45-60 years in good health and CMV-seropositive. V usage is TRBV5-1 and J usage is TRBJ1-1, with TRBD1 matching 10 bases. Source material: PBMCs. Written as DNA, the CDR3 is TGCGCCAGCAGGTGGACAGGGGGAACTGAAGCTTTCTTT. It yields the protein CASRWTGGTEAFF.